This T cell receptor (beta chain) comes out of a study of OX40 agonist ivuxolimab in advanced cancers. Turning to the study itself: Ivuxolimab, an antibody acting as an agonist of OX40 (CD134), was used to treat patients. Patients with prior anti-PD-1, anti-PD-L1 or anti-CTLA-4 therapy were eligible; approximately 40% had some. General study results and limits: Certain nonresponders likewise exhibited a low normalized T-cell clonal expansion.

Profiling relied on immunoSEQ multiplex PCR, and the TCRdb table lists in-frame clones only, not all of them. The sample has around 93,000 clones, around nine tenths seen once; the top ten hold 1.5% to 2%. The CDR3 is 14 amino acids. V was shortened by 5 bases and J by 6 bases, with 13 bases between the two germline ends. The germline gives CDR1 SGHAT, CDR2 FQNNGV. This clone has a single count. Its antigen is not identified. This chain joins TRBV11-2 and TRBJ2-2, with TRBD2 as a possible D gene (6 bases). This sequence originates from an adult with an advanced solid tumor such as melanoma, head and neck, liver or kidney cancer. The specimen comprised CD4+ or CD8+ T cells sorted from blood, sampled in a trial of the OX40 agonist ivuxolimab. CDR3 sequence reads: CASSPTWGAGELFF. The CDR3 nucleotides are TGTGCCAGCAGCCCAACGTGGGGGGCCGGGGAGCTGTTTTTT.